The clone carrying this TCR beta chain was counted a single time. Its cognate antigen is unknown. Only in-frame clones appear in the TCRdb table, and some are missing; sequencing was by immunoSEQ multiplex PCR. The top ten clones hold approximately 2.6% of a sample with about 97,000 clones, about four fifths of them seen once. CDR3 length equals 17 residues. The V gene's germline CDR1 is MGHRA and CDR2 YSYEKL. Germline trimming cut 0 bases from V and 2 bases from J; bases unmatched to any gene: 3. This entry is derived from a study of radiotherapy plus CTLA-4 blockade in lung cancer. Study-level points and caveats: In blood, TCR clones derived from the tumor expanded after radiotherapy plus ipilimumab.

V gene TRBV4-1 combines with J gene TRBJ2-3; the match to TRBD2 covers 12 bases. The material was peripheral blood, obtained from a patient treated with radiotherapy plus ipilimumab. The receptor was derived from a human donor with non-small cell lung cancer who had a partial response to radiotherapy plus ipilimumab. Some clones in this sample may be carry-over from other donors' samples. The CDR3 coding sequence is TGCGCCAGCAGCCAAGACACTAGCGGGGGGATCACAGATACGCAGTATTTT. Amino acids: CASSQDTSGGITDTQYF.